This section outlines one T cell receptor (beta chain) sequence together with its context. This specimen comes from a study of blood T cell repertoires in COVID-19. Enrolled through a virtual design, the participants were between roughly 18 and 100 years of age and came from 24 US areas. Cohort placement rested on clinical history that participants reported themselves. Under the authors' procedure: It was from reference gene primer amplification that nucleated cell counts were estimated. Here immunoSEQ multiplex PCR was the method, and the copy in TCRdb shows in-frame clones only, minus some. The V and J calls and clone size are taken from that table; D and trimming were inferred from the DNA. The sample gives about 380,000 clones, approximately 84% of which show up once; under 3% is in the top ten. CDR1 is MNHEY and CDR2 is SMNVEV in the germline V gene (reference sequence). The CDR3 covers 14 residues. V lost 8 bases and J lost 6; bases outside the gene matches: 8.

This clonotype was sampled from a woman aged 30 to 39 who had recovered from COVID-19. The specimen sequenced was PBMCs or T cells enriched from blood (not recorded which). This chain joins TRBV27 and TRBJ1-1; 11 bases align to TRBD1. CDR3 coding DNA: TGTGCCAGCCGTCGGACAGGGGGCTTCTCTGAAGCTTTCTTT. It encodes CASRRTGGFSEAFF.